This entry is about one T cell receptor (beta chain). This sample was taken from a study of T cells in Graves' hyperthyroidism and ophthalmopathy. TCR beta CDR3 region amplification was performed from RNA transcripts. A first-round RT-PCR of the TCR CDR3 used the HTBI primer set. TCRdb re-called the multiplex PCR reads through MiXCR, storing one row per CDR3 protein. The repertoire holds 200,000 to 250,000 distinct CDR3 sequences, with about a sixth as singletons. The CDR3 length is 17 residues. Deletions cut 6 bases from V and 5 bases from J, with 23 bases between. The germline V gene encodes CDR1 LNHDA and CDR2 SQIVND (reference sequence). Diagnoses used clinical symptoms, serum thyroxine and TRAb, thyroid ultrasound and orbital computed tomography.

The sequence was collected from a woman aged 50 to 60 with Graves' hyperthyroidism. Sequenced material: blood. This chain links TRBV19 with TRBJ2-1; D unclear. CDR3 sequence (DNA): TGTGCCAGTAGGGATAGAGGAGACCCGGTGGGCAACAATGAGCAGTTCTTC. It encodes CASRDRGDPVGNNEQFF.